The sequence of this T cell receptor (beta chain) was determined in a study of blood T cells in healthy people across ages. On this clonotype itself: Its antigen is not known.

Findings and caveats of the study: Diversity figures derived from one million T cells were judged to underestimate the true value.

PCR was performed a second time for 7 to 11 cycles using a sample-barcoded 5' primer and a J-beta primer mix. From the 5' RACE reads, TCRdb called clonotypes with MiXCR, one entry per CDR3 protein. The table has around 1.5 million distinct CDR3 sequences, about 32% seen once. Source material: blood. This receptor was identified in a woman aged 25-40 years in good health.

The CDR3 reads CASSLVSGLDTEAFF. DNA of the CDR3: TGTGCCAGCAGCTTGGTTTCAGGGTTGGACACTGAAGCTTTCTTT. V is TRBV5-8 and J is TRBJ1-1; tentatively, D is TRBD1 (5 bases). Germline CDR1 is SGHTS and CDR2 is YDEGEE. This CDR3 spans 15 amino acids. The V and J ends lost 0 bases and 3 bases respectively, with 12 bases between them.